This T cell receptor (beta chain) was recovered during a study of shared clonotypes between healthy human individuals. General study results and limits: An effect of sequencing depth on clonotype sharing among donors was expected.

Adult donors, all healthy and HIV-negative, had no recent acute infections or vaccinations. Unsorted samples relied on 80 million to 95 million PBMCs, which served as the source of genomic DNA. Comments on this clone: Its antigen is not known.

Germline CDR1 KGHSH, CDR2 LQKENI. CDR3 length: 14 residues. The V end was cut by 6 bases, the J end by 3 bases, with 15 bases between. At the deep level, the assay was run. Sequencing was performed with immunoSEQ multiplex PCR; in TCRdb, only in-frame clones are kept and a portion is missing. Here the sample spans 450,000 to 500,000 clones, 65% to 85% being singletons. The sample was PBMCs. This chain connects TRBV18 to TRBJ2-7, with TRBD2 as a possible D gene (6 bases). The TCR sequence derives from a woman between 40 and 55 years old in good health. Some clones in this sample may be carry-over from other donors' samples. This CDR3 reads CASSNGGLGYEQYF. Here the CDR3 DNA reads TGTGCCAGCTCCAATGGGGGGTTGGGCTACGAGCAGTACTTC.